This paragraph reports one TCR beta chain. This clonotype was seen more than once but under ten times. Its antigen specificity is not known. Since a much larger clone is just one base distant, this may be a read error. Genomic DNA was used as template for profiling of TCR beta VDJ combinations and CDR3 sequences. An Illumina HiSeq 2000 was used for TCR repertoire sequencing. The authors processed their data as follows. Repertoire assessment relied on Simpson's diversity index, CDR3 size and DJ length profiles, and TRBV/TRBJ rearrangement plots. The most abundant DNA sequence in the deep sequencing data was defined as the immunodominant clone. CDR3 amino acid sequences were screened for sharing across subjects and were compared with published repertoires and the VDJdb database. TCRdb's own reprocessing of the public reads used fastp at Q25 and MiXCR and kept productive beta chains. Each CDR3 protein appears once, grouped with its most common genes and DNA. These V and J calls originate from TCRdb's pipeline instead of the authors' own analysis. For this sample there are roughly 180,000 distinct CDR3 sequences; less than 55% appear just once. Approximately 2.9% of the sample belongs to the ten largest clones.

The data were taken from a study of CD8+CD57+ T cells in acquired aplastic anemia (dated by TCRdb to about 2018). Regarding the study in general: Extracted DNA from sorted CD4+ and CD8+ cells averaged approximately 3 ug, ranging from roughly 0.17 to 27.4 ug. Healthy donor samples averaged approximately 10 million reads for CD4+ and under 12 million for CD8+ cells.

Here is what the overall study found, with its caveats: Fewer than 35 CD8+ CDR3 sequences were found to be shared between patients and controls, but these sequences appeared to be highly expressed in patients and within the immunodominant clones of the patients. No significant difference in CD8+ Simpson's diversity was found between patients and healthy controls (P=0.060).

The study deep-sequenced TCR repertoires of sorted CD4+ and CD8+ blood T cells from severe aplastic anemia patients and healthy subjects. Ficoll-Paque density gradient centrifugation was used to isolate peripheral blood mononuclear cells. Before DNA extraction, CD4+ and CD8+ T cells were sorted by FACS or by magnetic beads. CDR1 and CDR2 (MNHEY, SVGAGI) derive from the germline V gene. Between the V and J ends, shortened by 4 bases and 7 bases respectively, the junction contains 11 bases. Including cysteine and phenylalanine, the CDR3 has 12 amino acids. The kept DNA is CDR3 alone, 36 bases in frame from the first base.

Material for sequencing was sorted CD4+, CD8+, or CD8+CD57+ T cells (not recorded which) from PBMCs. This sequence originates from a human donor in good health. The chain joins TRBV6-5 to TRBJ2-7; the D gene cannot be named for sure. Read as DNA, the sequence is TGTGCCAGCAGTTGCTCGTTTGGTGAGCAGTACTTC. Its amino acids are CASSCSFGEQYF.